The 10 T cell receptor beta chains listed next were all sequenced from one sample in a study of early T cells in non-severe SARS-CoV-2 infection. In TCRdb, the 5' RACE reads were re-called with MiXCR into one record per CDR3 protein. This sample has about 100,000 distinct CDR3 sequences; about an eighth occur once, and the top ten carry around 3%. Sequencing was performed on whole blood. All receptors come from an adult who was a healthcare worker with PCR-confirmed SARS-CoV-2 infection or an uninfected control (not recorded which).

This clonotype was seen a handful of times. The V and J genes are TRBV29-1 and TRBJ2-1, with D unresolved. Germline CDR1 is SQVTM and CDR2 is ANQGSEA. V lost 4 bases and J 5 bases, leaving 15 bases between the germline ends. The CDR3 has 14 amino acids. The CDR3 sequence: CSVVHRARHNEQFF. CDR3 sequence (DNA): TGCAGCGTTGTCCATCGAGCTCGGCACAATGAGCAGTTCTTC.

The chain links TRBV7-2 to TRBJ2-5, with 7 bases fitting TRBD2. The CDR3 consists of 14 residues. Germline CDR1 reads SGHTA; CDR2 reads FQGNSA. Losses at the gene ends were 5 bases for V and 7 bases for J; bases not matched to a gene: 10. The CDR3, as DNA: TGTGCCAGCAGCCTTGGGACTATCCCGGTGACCCAGTACTTC. Translating gives CASSLGTIPVTQYF.

There are many counts of this clonotype. The rearrangement joins TRBV5-1 to TRBJ1-5, with D possibly matching TRBD1 (5 bases). This CDR3 has 15 amino acids. The germline V gene encodes CDR1 SGHRS and CDR2 YFSETQ. Trimming cost V 4 bases and J 0 bases, with 11 bases left between them. CDR3 nucleotides: TGCGCCAGCAGCACCTCAGGGATTAGCAATCAGCCCCAGCATTTT. Encoded protein: CASSTSGISNQPQHF. The complete variable domain, with remaining parts taken from reference TRBV5-1 and TRBJ1-5, reads KAGVTQTPRYLIKTRGQQVTLSCSPISGHRSVSWYQQTPGQGLQFLFEYFSETQRNKGNFPGRFSGRQFSNSRSEMNVSTLELGDSALYLCASSTSGISNQPQHFGDGTRLSIL.

This chain joins TRBV7-8 and TRBJ2-7; 9 bases map to TRBD2. Germline V gene data show CDR1 as SGHVS and CDR2 as FQNEAQ. The V segment lost 1 base and the J segment 0 bases; nucleotides outside the gene matches: 10. The CDR3 is 18 amino acids. CDR3 nucleotide sequence: TGTGCCAGCAGCTTAGTGGTAGCGGGGGCTGTAAGCTCCTACGAGCAGTACTTC. Translation gives CASSLVVAGAVSSYEQYF.

The sample holds many counts of this clonotype. Here the CDR3 DNA reads TGCAGCGTGTCGACAGGGGACTTTGGCTACACCTTC. Encoded protein: CSVSTGDFGYTF. The J gene is TRBJ1-2, the V gene TRBV29-1; 8 bases are a match to TRBD1. V gave up 6 bases and J gave up 7 bases; unmatched junction bases: 7. Germline V lookup: CDR1 SQVTM, CDR2 ANQGSEA. This CDR3 is built from 12 residues.

This clonotype occurred many times. The chain combines TRBV6-5 with TRBJ1-2, with TRBD1 identical over 7 bases. The CDR3 consists of 14 residues. V was clipped by 0 bases and J by 6 bases; unmatched bases: 4. The germline gives CDR1 MNHEY, CDR2 SVGAGI. CDR3 in amino acids: CASSYSGTENGYTF. CDR3 nucleotides: TGTGCCAGCAGTTACTCTGGGACAGAGAATGGCTACACCTTC.

The DNA of the CDR3 is TGTGCCAGCACCCGCGTGGGGCAGGGGGCGACACGAGGGGAGCTGTTTTTT. It yields the protein CASTRVGQGATRGELFF. This sequence joins TRBV9 and TRBJ2-2, with 8 nucleotides matching TRBD1. Trimming at V came to 6 bases and at J to 8 bases, leaving 18 bases not matched to a gene. Per germline, CDR1 SGDLS and CDR2 YYNGEE. The CDR3 length is 17 residues.

This clonotype has ten or more counts. The rearrangement links TRBV28 to TRBJ2-7; D uncertain. Deletions cut 6 bases from V and 0 bases from J, with 12 bases between. Germline V gives CDR1 MDHEN, CDR2 SYDVKM. This CDR3 contains 14 residues. Written as DNA, the CDR3 is TGTGCCAGCAGCCTAGGACCGCTCTCCTACGAGCAGTACTTC. It specifies CASSLGPLSYEQYF.

V usage is TRBV19 and J usage is TRBJ2-1; 8 nucleotides agree with TRBD1. CDR1 LNHDA and CDR2 SQIVND come from the germline V gene (reference sequence). CDR3 length equals 15 residues. V trimming: 3 bases; J trimming: 3 bases; junction bases outside the gene matches: 4. CDR3 residues: CASSMKGQGYNEQFF. CDR3 DNA sequence: TGTGCCAGTAGTATGAAAGGACAGGGCTACAATGAGCAGTTCTTC.

This clonotype was counted at least ten times. The chain uses TRBV11-2 and TRBJ2-7; 7 nucleotides align to TRBD1. The germline V gene encodes CDR1 SGHAT and CDR2 FQNNGV. The CDR3 totals 14 residues. The V and J ends lost 5 bases and 2 bases, in that order; junction bases with no gene match: 6. The CDR3 DNA reads TGTGCCAGCAGCCCTAGGACAGGCACCTACGAGCAGTACTTC. Translation: CASSPRTGTYEQYF. The whole variable domain, remainder taken from reference TRBV11-2 and TRBJ2-7, is EAGVAQSPRYKIIEKRQSVAFWCNPISGHATLYWYQQILGQGPKLLIQFQNNGVVDDSQLPKDRFSAERLKGVDSTLKIQPAKLEDSAVYLCASSPRTGTYEQYFGPGTRLTVT.